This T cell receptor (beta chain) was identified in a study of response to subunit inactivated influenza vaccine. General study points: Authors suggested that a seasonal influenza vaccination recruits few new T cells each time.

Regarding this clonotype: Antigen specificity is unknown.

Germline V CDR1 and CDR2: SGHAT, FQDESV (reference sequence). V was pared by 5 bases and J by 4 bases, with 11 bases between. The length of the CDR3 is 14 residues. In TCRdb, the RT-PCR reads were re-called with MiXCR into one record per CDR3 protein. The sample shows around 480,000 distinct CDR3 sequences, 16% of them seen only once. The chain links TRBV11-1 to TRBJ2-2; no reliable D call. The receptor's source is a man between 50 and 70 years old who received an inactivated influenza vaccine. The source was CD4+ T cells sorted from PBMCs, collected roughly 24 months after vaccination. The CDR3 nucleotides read TGTGCCAGCAGCCTTGCGCATTCCACCGGGGAGCTGTTTTTT. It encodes CASSLAHSTGELFF.